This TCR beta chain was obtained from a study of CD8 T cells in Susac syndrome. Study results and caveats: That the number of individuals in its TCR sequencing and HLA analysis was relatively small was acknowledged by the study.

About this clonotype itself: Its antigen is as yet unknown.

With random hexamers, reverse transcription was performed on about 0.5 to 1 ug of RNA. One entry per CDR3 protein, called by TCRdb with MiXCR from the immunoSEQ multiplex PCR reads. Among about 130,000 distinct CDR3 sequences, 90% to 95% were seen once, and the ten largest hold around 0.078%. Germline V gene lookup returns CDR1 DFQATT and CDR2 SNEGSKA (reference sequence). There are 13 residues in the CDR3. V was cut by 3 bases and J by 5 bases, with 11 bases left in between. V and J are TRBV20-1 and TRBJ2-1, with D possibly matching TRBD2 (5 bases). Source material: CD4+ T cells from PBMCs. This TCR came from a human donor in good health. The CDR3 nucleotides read TGCAGTGCTAGCGGGCGGGTGAACAATGAGCAGTTCTTC. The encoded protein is CSASGRVNNEQFF.